Presented here are 32 T cell receptor beta chains from one specimen sequenced in a study of human CD8 memory T cell subsets (TCRdb year 2020). Instrument on record: NextSeq 550. A Human TCR Profiling Kit was used to prepare UMI-labeled 5' RACE TCRbeta libraries. The reads underwent TCRdb reprocessing, giving one record for each CDR3 protein sequence and no DNA. The table for this sample records fewer than 20,000 distinct CDR3 sequences. About 5.6% of the sample goes to the ten largest clones. The sequenced sample consisted of CD8+ stem-like memory T cells (TSCM and TCM) sorted from PBMCs. The sample's cell subset or site label, decoded: stem-like memory CD8 T cells (TSTEM), CCR7+ PD-1- TIGIT-. These receptors were collected from a human donor in good health.

This clonotype is classed as medium-sized by frequency. This chain connects TRBV5-1 to TRBJ1-2. CDR1 and CDR2 (germline): SGHRS, YFSETQ. There are 15 residues in the CDR3. The CDR3 region is CASTGGPYEVDGYTF. The whole variable domain, filled in from reference TRBV5-1 and TRBJ1-2, reads KAGVTQTPRYLIKTRGQQVTLSCSPISGHRSVSWYQQTPGQGLQFLFEYFSETQRNKGNFPGRFSGRQFSNSRSEMNVSTLELGDSALYLCASTGGPYEVDGYTFGSGTRLTVV.

The chain couples TRBV7-9 to TRBJ2-7. This CDR3 region has 11 residues. The germline gives CDR1 SEHNR, CDR2 FQNEAQ (reference sequence). The CDR3 spells CASSLAEEQYF.

This chain uses TRBV12-3 or TRBV12-4 with TRBJ2-2. This CDR3 is built from 14 residues. CDR3 residues: CASRTAANTGELFF.

This chain uses TRBV11-2 with TRBJ2-3; TCRdb proposes TRBD2, but this gene call is untestable without DNA. The CDR3 totals 12 residues. Per germline, CDR1 SGHAT and CDR2 FQNNGV. The CDR3 reads CASSLSGDTQYF.

The chain carries TRBV13 and TRBJ2-1; TCRdb selects TRBD1, and the lack of DNA leaves this call unchecked. The germline V gene has CDR1 PRHDT and CDR2 FYEKMQ (reference sequence). The CDR3 has 14 residues. The CDR3 spells CASSPDRAYNEQFF.

The chain couples TRBV7-9 to TRBJ1-5; TCRdb outputs TRBD1, but without DNA this stays unchecked. This CDR3 is built from 14 residues. Per germline, CDR1 SEHNR and CDR2 FQNEAQ (reference sequence). The CDR3 here is CASSSGTVISPQHF.

The rearrangement uses TRBV3-1 and TRBJ1-1; no DNA is available, so the TRBD1 call from TCRdb remains unchecked. Germline CDR1 is LGHDT and CDR2 is YNNKEL (reference sequence). This CDR3 is 18 amino acids long. CDR3 sequence reads: CASSQEWGIGVMNTEAFF.

V is TRBV7-8 and J is TRBJ2-5; the D call from TCRdb, TRBD1, cannot be confirmed without DNA. Germline V lookup: CDR1 SGHVS, CDR2 FQNEAQ. This CDR3 comprises 15 residues. The CDR3 region is CASSSDRGLGETQYF. Using reference TRBV7-8 and TRBJ2-5 for the parts outside the CDR3, the full variable domain is GAGVSQSPRYKVAKRGQDVALRCDPISGHVSLFWYQQALGQGPEFLTYFQNEAQLDKSGLPSDRFFAERPEGSVSTLKIQRTQQEDSAVYLCASSSDRGLGETQYFGPGTRLLVL.

V usage is TRBV6-5 and J usage is TRBJ2-1; checking the TCRdb D call of TRBD2 is not possible without DNA. Germline CDR1 reads MNHEY; CDR2 reads SVGAGI. The CDR3 runs to 17 residues. CDR3 sequence reads: CASSPGSSGGHLNEQFF.

The chain links TRBV28 to TRBJ1-1; TCRdb lists TRBD1, though no DNA is available to test this call. CDR3 size: 14 residues. Germline CDR1 reads MDHEN; CDR2 reads SYDVKM. The CDR3 region is CASSMDRGPAEAFF.

This clonotype is classed as medium-sized by frequency. This chain uses TRBV19 with TRBJ2-7; lacking DNA, the TRBD1 call made by TCRdb goes unchecked. The germline CDR1 and CDR2 sequences are LNHDA and SQIVND (reference sequence). This CDR3 contains 13 residues. The CDR3 spells CASSGTAAHEQYF.

This chain joins TRBV7-9 and TRBJ2-1; TCRdb's D call of TRBD2 is untestable without DNA. The CDR3 is 15 amino acids. CDR1 and CDR2 (germline): SEHNR, FQNEAQ (reference sequence). This CDR3 reads CASSRGASGENEQFF.

This clonotype is deemed medium-sized by its frequency. V and J are TRBV7-9 and TRBJ2-7; as DNA is missing, the TRBD1 call by TCRdb cannot be tested. In germline, CDR1 is SEHNR, CDR2 FQNEAQ (reference sequence). The CDR3 is made up of 14 amino acids. CDR3 in amino acids: CASSPPGHSYEQYF.

This clonotype ranks as medium-sized (0.01 to 0.1%) in terms of frequency. The CDR3 here is CASGRTATDTQYF. This chain joins TRBV12-5 and TRBJ2-3. The germline V gene has CDR1 LGHNT and CDR2 FRNRAP. There are 13 residues in the CDR3.

The chain joins TRBV7-9 to TRBJ1-4. Germline CDR1 reads SEHNR; CDR2 reads FQNEAQ (reference sequence). This CDR3 is built from 19 residues. The CDR3 sequence is CASSDSWRGQYPTNEKLFF.

The chain employs TRBV7-6 and TRBJ1-2; the D gene TCRdb calls, TRBD1, cannot be checked with no DNA. Germline V CDR1 and CDR2: SGHVS, FNYEAQ. This CDR3 is built from 14 residues. The chain's CDR3 is CASSPEDRGYGYTF.

V usage is TRBV14 and J usage is TRBJ2-7; the D call of TRBD1 rests on TCRdb alone, since no DNA is present to check it. Germline V gene data show CDR1 as SGHDN and CDR2 as FVKESK. This CDR3 has 13 residues. Here the CDR3 reads CASSQYRGGEQYF.

This chain uses TRBV4-1 with TRBJ2-7; there is no DNA to check the TCRdb D call of TRBD2. CDR1 and CDR2 from the germline V gene are MGHRA and YSYEKL. The CDR3 contains 15 residues. The chain's CDR3 is CASSQSPADFYEQYF.

The genes are TRBV13 and TRBJ2-2. CDR1 is PRHDT, CDR2 FYEKMQ, per germline (reference sequence). The CDR3 consists of 13 residues. CDR3 protein: CASTLAYTGELFF. Looking up the rest from reference TRBV13 and TRBJ2-2 gives the full variable domain: AAGVIQSPRHLIKEKRETATLKCYPIPRHDTVYWYQQGPGQDPQFLISFYEKMQSDKGSIPDRFSAQQFSDYHSELNMSSLELGDSALYFCASTLAYTGELFFGEGSRLTVL.

The CDR3 loop reads CAISERHSNQPQHF. This chain joins TRBV10-3 and TRBJ1-5. The germline V gene has CDR1 ENHRY and CDR2 SYGVKD. This CDR3 has 14 residues.

This rearrangement joins TRBV4-1 to TRBJ2-2; TCRdb indicates TRBD2, and absent DNA this call remains unverified. Germline loops: CDR1 MGHRA, CDR2 YSYEKL. The CDR3 totals 16 residues. The CDR3 here is CASSQEELAGTGELFF.

The genes are TRBV6-6 and TRBJ1-3; TCRdb reports TRBD1, a call that lacks DNA to check it against. This CDR3 contains 14 residues. CDR1 and CDR2 from the germline V gene are MNHNY and SVGAGI (reference sequence). CDR3 protein: CASSPDRAGNTIYF.

This clonotype is called medium-sized based on its frequency. The gene calls are TRBV25-1 and TRBJ1-1. The CDR3 totals 12 residues. In germline, CDR1 is MGHDK, CDR2 SYGVNS. The CDR3 here is CASSDLYTEAFF.

The chain links TRBV4-3 to TRBJ2-6. Germline assignment: CDR1 LGHNA and CDR2 YSLEER. The CDR3 is 16 amino acids. The CDR3 loop reads CASSQEPGSGANVLTF.

The chain joins TRBV29-1 to TRBJ2-1. The CDR3 loop spans 11 amino acids. Germline values: CDR1 SQVTM, CDR2 ANQGSEA. CDR3 sequence: CSVDLHNEQFF.

The V gene is TRBV28, the J gene TRBJ1-2; TCRdb names TRBD1, which stays unverified in the absence of DNA. The CDR3 length is 16 residues. Germline V gives CDR1 MDHEN, CDR2 SYDVKM. CDR3 in amino acids: CASSPIHDRFYYGYTF.

V gene TRBV11-3 combines with J gene TRBJ1-1. Germline loops: CDR1 SGHNT, CDR2 YENEEA. The CDR3 is made up of 17 amino acids. This CDR3 is CASSACLSLDLKAEAFF.

This clonotype is medium-sized by frequency. CDR3 residues: CSARELYRNSNQPQHF. This rearrangement joins TRBV20-1 to TRBJ1-5. This CDR3 is built from 16 residues. Per germline, CDR1 DFQATT and CDR2 SNEGSKA (reference sequence).

The chain joins TRBV5-1 to TRBJ1-1; TCRdb's assignment of TRBD1 cannot be checked, as there is no DNA. CDR3 length: 14 residues. In germline, CDR1 is SGHRS, CDR2 YFSETQ. CDR3 amino acids: CASSTGQVYTEAFF.

The CDR3 here is CTPALVLDGQTQETQYF. J is TRBJ2-5 and V is TRBV23-1; with no DNA, the TCRdb D assignment of TRBD1 cannot be verified. TRBV23-1 is sorted into the ORF group, with uncertain function. The CDR3 consists of 17 residues.

The CDR3 reads CATSRDSKRTEAFF. The chain employs TRBV15 and TRBJ1-1. Germline loops: CDR1 LNHNV, CDR2 YYDKDF (reference sequence). The CDR3 is 14 amino acids.

This chain joins TRBV19 and TRBJ2-1; the TCRdb D gene call, TRBD1, has no DNA to confirm it. Looked up from germline, CDR1 is LNHDA and CDR2 is SQIVND (reference sequence). The CDR3 extends over 14 amino acids. CDR3 residues: CASKGTGGYNEQFF.